These 17 T cell receptor beta chains were all obtained from the same sample, sequenced in a study of OX40 agonist ivuxolimab in advanced cancers. Assay: immunoSEQ multiplex PCR; the TCRdb copy retains only in-frame clones and omits some. Counted here are over 30,000 clones, around nine tenths occurring once; the ten biggest clones make up less than 5%. The sample consisted of CD4+ or CD8+ T cells sorted from blood, taken in a trial of the OX40 agonist ivuxolimab. The receptors were sampled from an adult with an advanced solid tumor such as melanoma, head and neck, liver or kidney cancer.

This rearrangement joins TRBV30 to TRBJ1-5; D unclear. Germline V gene lookup returns CDR1 GTSNPN and CDR2 SVGIG (reference sequence). The CDR3 spans 14 residues. Trimming took 0 bases from V and 6 from J, leaving 12 bases between them. The CDR3 nucleotides are TGTGCCTGGAGTGTTGGGCAGGAGCTTCAGCCCCAGCATTTT. Amino acid sequence: CAWSVGQELQPQHF.

This chain uses TRBV2 with TRBJ1-4; D perhaps matches TRBD1 (5 bases). Germline V lookup: CDR1 SNHLY, CDR2 FYNNEI. Trimming removed 9 bases at V and 0 bases at J, with 14 bases between. This CDR3 comprises 15 residues. The CDR3 coding sequence is TGTGCCAGTGGGGCATATACCTCAACTAATGAAAAACTGTTTTTT. The encoded protein is CASGAYTSTNEKLFF. The whole variable domain, remainder taken from reference TRBV2 and TRBJ1-4, is EPEVTQTPSHQVTQMGQEVILRCVPISNHLYFYWYRQILGQKVEFLVSFYNNEISEKSEIFDDQFSVERPDGSNFTLKIRSTKLEDSAMYFCASGAYTSTNEKLFFGSGTQLSVL.

The gene calls are TRBV19 and TRBJ2-1; D might be TRBD1 (7 bases). Per the germline V gene, CDR1 is LNHDA and CDR2 is SQIVND (reference sequence). V gave up 5 bases and J gave up 7 bases, with 18 bases separating them. This CDR3 is 15 amino acids long. In DNA, the CDR3 is TGTGCCAGTAGTCGTGGCAAACAGGGGAGGAATGAGCAGTTCTTC. Translated: CASSRGKQGRNEQFF.

Here the CDR3 reads CASSYSPGQGDEQYF. As DNA, the CDR3 is TGTGCCAGCAGTTACTCCCCCGGACAGGGAGACGAGCAGTACTTC. The genes are TRBV6-5 and TRBJ2-5, with 8 bases matching TRBD1. The tail of the sequence fits TRBJ2-7 better, so the J call may be wrong. The CDR3 is made up of 15 amino acids. Germline assignment: CDR1 MNHEY and CDR2 SVGAGI.

The chain is built from TRBV6-5 and TRBJ2-7, with D unresolved. The germline CDR1 and CDR2 sequences are MNHEY and SVGAGI. The ends were cut back, 2 bases at V and 9 bases at J, with 17 bases in the middle. There are 14 residues in the CDR3. CDR3 region: CASSYEAPLRGQYF. In DNA form, the CDR3 reads TGTGCCAGCAGTTACGAAGCCCCGCTACGAGGGCAGTACTTC.

V usage is TRBV28 and J usage is TRBJ2-2; D unclear. CDR1 is MDHEN and CDR2 is SYDVKM in the germline V gene. This CDR3 has 14 amino acids. Trimming left V 5 bases short and J 2 bases short, with 9 bases between. Written as DNA, the CDR3 is TGTGCCAGCAGTGCGGCAGATAACACCGGGGAGCTGTTTTTT. Its protein is CASSAADNTGELFF.

The CDR3 protein is CASSQSGGTTQYF. The CDR3, as DNA: TGTGCCAGCAGCCAATCGGGGGGGACGACCCAGTACTTC. The chain links TRBV7-2 to TRBJ2-5; 8 bases are a match to TRBD2. With V trimmed by 5 bases and J by 7 bases, 6 bases remained unmatched. This CDR3 region has 13 residues. CDR1 and CDR2 from the germline V gene are SGHTA and FQGNSA.

Comments on this clone: Other DNA sequences of this sample code for an identical CDR3. The genes are TRBV7-9 and TRBJ2-5, with TRBD2 identical over 9 bases. The CDR3 totals 14 residues. The J segment lost 5 bases and the V segment lost 0 bases, leaving 1 base of the junction unmatched. Germline V gives CDR1 SEHNR, CDR2 FQNEAQ (reference sequence). The CDR3 reads CASSLALAGETQYF. The DNA for the CDR3 is TGTGCCAGCAGCTTAGCCCTAGCGGGGGAGACCCAGTACTTC.

The V and J genes are TRBV19 and TRBJ1-4; the match to TRBD1 covers 9 bases. This CDR3 has 13 residues. Germline values: CDR1 LNHDA, CDR2 SQIVND (reference sequence). The trim removed 8 bases at V and 6 bases at J, leaving 4 bases unmatched. As DNA, the CDR3 is TGTGCCAGTCACCGGGACAGGGATGAAAAACTGTTTTTT. Residues: CASHRDRDEKLFF.

V gene TRBV28 combines with J gene TRBJ1-1; D remains ambiguous. The CDR3 contains 14 residues. Germline V CDR1 and CDR2: MDHEN, SYDVKM. V lost 2 bases and J 1 base, leaving 8 bases between the germline ends. The CDR3 protein is CASSLHRANTEAFF. CDR3 nucleotide sequence: TGTGCCAGCAGTTTACACCGGGCGAACACTGAAGCTTTCTTT. Based on the CDR3 plus reference TRBV28 and TRBJ1-1, the full variable domain is DVKVTQSSRYLVKRTGEKVFLECVQDMDHENMFWYRQDPGLGLRLIYFSYDVKMKEKGDIPEGYSVSREKKERFSLILESASTNQTSMYLCASSLHRANTEAFFGQGTRLTVV.

The rearrangement joins TRBV28 to TRBJ2-6; D tentatively fits TRBD1 or TRBD2 (6 bases each). The CDR3 covers 19 residues. V was trimmed by 6 bases and J by 0 bases, leaving 21 bases between them. The germline V gene has CDR1 MDHEN and CDR2 SYDVKM. CDR3 protein: CASSGKGGRLYSGANVLTF. DNA for the CDR3: TGTGCCAGCAGCGGAAAGGGGGGACGGCTCTACTCTGGGGCCAACGTCCTGACTTTC.

This sequence joins TRBV28 and TRBJ2-4, with TRBD1 identical over 10 bases. Germline values: CDR1 MDHEN, CDR2 SYDVKM. Trimming at V came to 5 bases and at J to 6 bases, leaving 7 bases not matched to a gene. The CDR3 loop spans 15 amino acids. CDR3: CASSIGQGVGNIQYF. Here the CDR3 DNA reads TGTGCCAGCAGTATCGGACAGGGGGTGGGAAACATTCAGTACTTC.

J is TRBJ1-1 and V is TRBV6-5; 7 bases align to TRBD1. The CDR3 covers 15 residues. The germline gives CDR1 MNHEY, CDR2 SVGAGI. After removal of 6 bases from V and 0 bases from J, the junction contained 7 bases not matched to a gene. The CDR3 DNA reads as TGTGCCAGCAGACTACAAGGACAGGTGAACACTGAAGCTTTCTTT. It translates to CASRLQGQVNTEAFF.

The CDR3 reads CASSLSGDNEQFF. DNA for the CDR3: TGTGCCAGCAGCTTAAGCGGGGACAATGAGCAGTTCTTC. The gene calls are TRBV7-3 and TRBJ2-1; TRBD2 might be the D (6 bases). Deletions cut 1 base from V and 5 bases from J, with 6 bases between. From germline, CDR1 is SGHTA and CDR2 FQGTGA. There are 13 residues in the CDR3. Supplemented by reference TRBV7-3 and TRBJ2-1, the full variable domain reads GAGVSQTPSNKVTEKGKYVELRCDPISGHTALYWYRQSLGQGPEFLIYFQGTGAADDSGLPNDRFFAVRPEGSVSTLKIQRTERGDSAVYLCASSLSGDNEQFFGPGTRLTVL.

The chain uses TRBV14 and TRBJ1-2; no reliable D call. Trimming stripped 0 bases from V and 2 bases from J, with 16 bases between. This CDR3 is built from 17 residues. Germline lookup yields CDR1 SGHDN and CDR2 FVKESK. In nucleotides, the CDR3 is TGTGCCAGCAGCCAAGATCCCACTGTCGGAGGGAACTATGGCTACACCTTC. Amino acid sequence: CASSQDPTVGGNYGYTF. Combining the CDR3 with reference TRBV14 and TRBJ1-2 gives the whole variable domain EAGVTQFPSHSVIEKGQTVTLRCDPISGHDNLYWYRRVMGKEIKFLLHFVKESKQDESGMPNNRFLAERTGGTYSTLKVQPAELEDSGVYFCASSQDPTVGGNYGYTFGSGTRLTVV.

This chain connects TRBV11-1 to TRBJ1-1; no definite D call. Germline CDR1 and CDR2: SGHAT and FQDESV (reference sequence). Trimming removed 5 bases at V and 1 base at J, with 20 bases between. The CDR3 contains 17 residues. DNA for the CDR3: TGTGCCAGCAGCCCCAGTCGCGGTCTGATCGGGAACACTGAAGCTTTCTTT. Its protein product is CASSPSRGLIGNTEAFF.

This chain links TRBV5-1 with TRBJ2-1; 10 bases match TRBD2. The CDR3 loop spans 14 amino acids. V lost 0 bases and J lost 10; bases outside the gene matches: 4. Germline CDR1 and CDR2: SGHRS and YFSETQ. CDR3 region: CASSLVSGRSEQFF. The CDR3 DNA follows: TGCGCCAGCAGCTTGGTTAGCGGGAGGTCGGAGCAGTTCTTC. The full variable domain, rest sourced from reference TRBV5-1 and TRBJ2-1, is KAGVTQTPRYLIKTRGQQVTLSCSPISGHRSVSWYQQTPGQGLQFLFEYFSETQRNKGNFPGRFSGRQFSNSRSEMNVSTLELGDSALYLCASSLVSGRSEQFFGPGTRLTVL.